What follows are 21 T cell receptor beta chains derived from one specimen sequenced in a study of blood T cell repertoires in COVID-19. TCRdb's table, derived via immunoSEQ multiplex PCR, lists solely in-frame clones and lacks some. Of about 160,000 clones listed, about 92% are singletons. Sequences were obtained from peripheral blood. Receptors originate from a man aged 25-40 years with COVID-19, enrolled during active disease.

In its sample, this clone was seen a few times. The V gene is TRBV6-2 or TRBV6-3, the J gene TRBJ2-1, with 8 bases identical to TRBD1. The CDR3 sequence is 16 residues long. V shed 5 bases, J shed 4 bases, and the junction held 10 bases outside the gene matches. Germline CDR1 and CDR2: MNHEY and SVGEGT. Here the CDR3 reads CASSGGARGRYNEQFF. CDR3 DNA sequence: TGTGCCAGCAGTGGTGGGGCCAGGGGGCGGTACAATGAGCAGTTCTTC.

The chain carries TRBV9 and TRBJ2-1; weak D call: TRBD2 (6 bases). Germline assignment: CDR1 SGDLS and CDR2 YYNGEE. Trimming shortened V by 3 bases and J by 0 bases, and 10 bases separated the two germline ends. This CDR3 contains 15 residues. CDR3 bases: TGTGCCAGCAGCGCGGAGGGCGGCTCCTACAATGAGCAGTTCTTC. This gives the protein CASSAEGGSYNEQFF.

The CDR3 DNA reads TGTGCCAGCAGCTTAGGGGACAGGGCGCGCACTGAAGCTTTCTTT. It encodes CASSLGDRARTEAFF. This rearrangement joins TRBV7-9 to TRBJ1-1; 9 bases agree with TRBD1. Germline CDR1 reads SEHNR; CDR2 reads FQNEAQ (reference sequence). The trim removed 1 base at V and 4 bases at J, leaving 4 bases unmatched. The CDR3 loop spans 15 amino acids.

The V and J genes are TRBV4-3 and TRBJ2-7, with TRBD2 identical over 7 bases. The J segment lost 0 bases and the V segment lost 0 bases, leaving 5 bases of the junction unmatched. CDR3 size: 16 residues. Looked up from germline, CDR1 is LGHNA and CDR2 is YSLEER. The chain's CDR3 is CASSQDWGGGSYEQYF. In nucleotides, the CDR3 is TGCGCCAGCAGCCAAGATTGGGGCGGGGGCTCCTACGAGCAGTACTTC.

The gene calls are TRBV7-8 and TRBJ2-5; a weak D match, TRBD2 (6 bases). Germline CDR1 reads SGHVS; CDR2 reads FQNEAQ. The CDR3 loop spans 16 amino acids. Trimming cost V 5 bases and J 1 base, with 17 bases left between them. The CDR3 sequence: CASSASSVRPQETQYF. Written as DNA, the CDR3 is TGTGCCAGCAGCGCCTCTAGCGTTCGGCCCCAAGAGACCCAGTACTTC.

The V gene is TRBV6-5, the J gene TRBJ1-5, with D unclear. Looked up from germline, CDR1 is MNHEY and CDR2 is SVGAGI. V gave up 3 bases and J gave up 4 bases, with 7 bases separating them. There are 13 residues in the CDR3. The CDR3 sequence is CASSYTGNQPQHF. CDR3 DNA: TGTGCCAGCAGTTATACGGGGAATCAGCCCCAGCATTTT.

CDR3 DNA: TGTGCCAGCACACGATCAGGGGAAACTGAAGCTTTCTTT. Residues: CASTRSGETEAFF. The gene calls are TRBV6-5 and TRBJ1-1, with a weak D call TRBD1 (6 bases). V was trimmed by 7 bases and J by 5 bases, leaving 14 bases between them. This CDR3 comprises 13 residues. CDR1 and CDR2 (germline): MNHEY, SVGAGI.

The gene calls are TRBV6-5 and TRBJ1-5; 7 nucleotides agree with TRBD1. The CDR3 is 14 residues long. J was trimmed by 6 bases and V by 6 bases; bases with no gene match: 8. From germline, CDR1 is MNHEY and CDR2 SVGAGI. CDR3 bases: TGTGCCAGCAGCAGACAGGGTGTCGGTCAGCCCCAGCATTTT. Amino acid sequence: CASSRQGVGQPQHF.

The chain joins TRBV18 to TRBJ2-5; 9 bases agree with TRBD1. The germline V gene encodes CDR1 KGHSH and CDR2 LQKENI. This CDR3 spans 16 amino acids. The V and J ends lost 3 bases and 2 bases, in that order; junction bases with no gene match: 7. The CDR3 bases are TGTGCCAGCTCACCTCTTCGACAGGGGGGTCAAGAGACCCAGTACTTC. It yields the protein CASSPLRQGGQETQYF. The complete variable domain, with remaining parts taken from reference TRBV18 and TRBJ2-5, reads NAGVMQNPRHLVRRRGQEARLRCSPMKGHSHVYWYRQLPEEGLKFMVYLQKENIIDESGMPKERFSAEFPKEGPSILRIQQVVRGDSAAYFCASSPLRQGGQETQYFGPGTRLLVL.

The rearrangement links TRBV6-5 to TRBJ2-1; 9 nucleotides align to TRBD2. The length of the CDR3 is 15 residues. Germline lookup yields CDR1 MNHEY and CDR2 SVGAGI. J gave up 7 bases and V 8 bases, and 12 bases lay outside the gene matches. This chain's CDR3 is CASLPRGTSLNEQFF. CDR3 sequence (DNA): TGTGCCAGCTTACCGCGGGGGACTAGCCTAAATGAGCAGTTCTTC.

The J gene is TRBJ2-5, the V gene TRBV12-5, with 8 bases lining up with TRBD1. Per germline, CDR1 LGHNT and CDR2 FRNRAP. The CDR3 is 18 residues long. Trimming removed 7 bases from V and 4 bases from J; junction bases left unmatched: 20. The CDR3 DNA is TGTGCTAGTGCTGCTCCCTCATTCGACAGGGGAGCGCGAGAGACCCAGTACTTC. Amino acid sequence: CASAAPSFDRGARETQYF.

The CDR3 coding sequence is TGTGCCAGCAGCGTAGGGCAGGGGCAAGAGACCCAGTACTTC. Encoded protein: CASSVGQGQETQYF. The chain recombines TRBV9 with TRBJ2-5, with a tentative D call TRBD1 (6 bases). Deletions cut 0 bases from V and 2 bases from J, with 8 bases between. CDR1 is SGDLS, CDR2 YYNGEE, per germline. This CDR3 region has 14 residues.

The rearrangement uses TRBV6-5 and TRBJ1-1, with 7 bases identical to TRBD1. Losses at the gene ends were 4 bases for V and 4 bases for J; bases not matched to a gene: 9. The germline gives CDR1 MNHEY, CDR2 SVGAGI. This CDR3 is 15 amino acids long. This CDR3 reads CASSFQTGSGTEAFF. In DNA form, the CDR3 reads TGTGCCAGCAGTTTCCAGACAGGGAGCGGCACTGAAGCTTTCTTT.

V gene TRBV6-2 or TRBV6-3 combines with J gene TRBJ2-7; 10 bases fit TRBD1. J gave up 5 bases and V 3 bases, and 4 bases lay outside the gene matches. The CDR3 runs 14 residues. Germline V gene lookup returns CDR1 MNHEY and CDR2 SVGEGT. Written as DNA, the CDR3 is TGTGCCAGCAGTTATGACAGGGGGCATCACGAGCAGTACTTC. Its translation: CASSYDRGHHEQYF.

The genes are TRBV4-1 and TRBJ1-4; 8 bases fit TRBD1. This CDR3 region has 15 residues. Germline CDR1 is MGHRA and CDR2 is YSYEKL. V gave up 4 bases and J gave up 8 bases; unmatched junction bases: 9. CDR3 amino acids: CASSRIGQGGEKLFF. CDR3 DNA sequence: TGCGCCAGCAGCCGCATCGGACAGGGTGGGGAAAAACTGTTTTTT.

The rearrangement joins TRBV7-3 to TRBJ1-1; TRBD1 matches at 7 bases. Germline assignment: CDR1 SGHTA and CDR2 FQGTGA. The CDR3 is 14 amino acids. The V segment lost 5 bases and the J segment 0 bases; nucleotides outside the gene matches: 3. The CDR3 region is CASSPGQLNTEAFF. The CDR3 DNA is TGTGCCAGCAGCCCGGGACAGCTGAACACTGAAGCTTTCTTT.

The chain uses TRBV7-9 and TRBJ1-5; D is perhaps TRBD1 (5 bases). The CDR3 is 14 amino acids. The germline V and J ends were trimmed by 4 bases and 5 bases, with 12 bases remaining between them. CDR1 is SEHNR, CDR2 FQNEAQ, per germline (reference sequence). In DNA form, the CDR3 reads TGTGCCAGCAGCTCCGGACATTGGGATCAGCCCCAGCATTTT. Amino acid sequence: CASSSGHWDQPQHF.

The CDR3 DNA follows: TGTGCCAGCAGTCGGGACAGCCCTCCGGTGGGTGAAAAACTGTTTTTT. Residues: CASSRDSPPVGEKLFF. The rearrangement uses TRBV5-5 and TRBJ1-4, with 7 bases identical to TRBD1. CDR1 is SGHKS and CDR2 is YYEKEE in the germline V gene (reference sequence). Unmatched junction bases numbered 14, after V lost 5 bases and J lost 7 bases. The CDR3 covers 16 residues.

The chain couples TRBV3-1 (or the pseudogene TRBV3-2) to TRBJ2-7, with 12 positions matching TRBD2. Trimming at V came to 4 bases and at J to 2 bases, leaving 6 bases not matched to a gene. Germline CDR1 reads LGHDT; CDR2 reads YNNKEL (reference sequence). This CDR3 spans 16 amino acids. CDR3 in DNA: TGTGCCAGCAGCCGCTCTTGGACTAGCGGGACCTACGAGCAGTACTTC. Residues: CASSRSWTSGTYEQYF.

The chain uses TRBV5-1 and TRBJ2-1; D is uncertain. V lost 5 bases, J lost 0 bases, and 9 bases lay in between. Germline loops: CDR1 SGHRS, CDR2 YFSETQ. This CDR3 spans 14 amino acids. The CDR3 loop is CASRTQSSYNEQFF. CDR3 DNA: TGCGCCAGCAGAACTCAAAGCTCCTACAATGAGCAGTTCTTC. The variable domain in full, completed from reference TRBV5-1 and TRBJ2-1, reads KAGVTQTPRYLIKTRGQQVTLSCSPISGHRSVSWYQQTPGQGLQFLFEYFSETQRNKGNFPGRFSGRQFSNSRSEMNVSTLELGDSALYLCASRTQSSYNEQFFGPGTRLTVL.

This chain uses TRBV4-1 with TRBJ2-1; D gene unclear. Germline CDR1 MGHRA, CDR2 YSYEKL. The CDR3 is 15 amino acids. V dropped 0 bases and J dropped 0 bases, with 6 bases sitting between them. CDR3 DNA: TGCGCCAGCAGCCAAGACAGGTTCTCCTACAATGAGCAGTTCTTC. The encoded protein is CASSQDRFSYNEQFF.